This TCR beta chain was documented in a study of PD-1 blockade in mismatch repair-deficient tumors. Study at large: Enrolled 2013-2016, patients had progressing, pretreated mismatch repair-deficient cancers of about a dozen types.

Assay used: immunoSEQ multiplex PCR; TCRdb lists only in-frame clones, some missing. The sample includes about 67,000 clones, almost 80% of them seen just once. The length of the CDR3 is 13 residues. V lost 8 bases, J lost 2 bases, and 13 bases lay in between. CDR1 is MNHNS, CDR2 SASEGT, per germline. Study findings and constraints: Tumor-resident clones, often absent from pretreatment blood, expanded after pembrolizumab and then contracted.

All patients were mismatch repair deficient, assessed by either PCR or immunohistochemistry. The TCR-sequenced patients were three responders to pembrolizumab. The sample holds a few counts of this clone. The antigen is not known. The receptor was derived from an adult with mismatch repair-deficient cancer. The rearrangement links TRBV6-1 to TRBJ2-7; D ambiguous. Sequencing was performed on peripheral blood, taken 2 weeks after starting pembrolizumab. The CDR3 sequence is CASRIAPTYEQYF. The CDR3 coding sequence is TGTGCCAGCCGGATCGCCCCTACCTACGAGCAGTACTTC.